The 8 T cell receptor beta chains in this list originate from one sample, sequenced in a study of blood T cell repertoires in COVID-19. Some clones are missing from TCRdb's copy, which holds only in-frame ones; the method was immunoSEQ multiplex PCR. The data show about 200,000 clones, with about 85% seen just once and 0.95% held by the top ten. Sequencing was carried out using peripheral blood. The source is a man aged 60 to 69 with COVID-19, enrolled during active disease.

This clone was picked up a small number of times. Other DNA sequences in this sample translate to the same CDR3. This rearrangement joins TRBV5-1 to TRBJ1-5; D possibly corresponds to TRBD1 (6 bases). The CDR3 contains 15 residues. V shed 0 bases and J shed 4 bases, with 11 bases lying between them. Germline V gene lookup returns CDR1 SGHRS and CDR2 YFSETQ. The CDR3 nucleotides are TGCGCCAGCAGCTTGGCGGGGGGCAGTAATCAGCCCCAGCATTTT. Protein product: CASSLAGGSNQPQHF.

The chain is built from TRBV5-4 and TRBJ2-1; 8 bases match TRBD1. The CDR3 has 15 residues. After removal of 5 bases from V and 2 bases from J, the junction contained 6 bases not matched to a gene. Per germline, CDR1 SGHNT and CDR2 YYREEE (reference sequence). In DNA form, the CDR3 reads TGTGCCAGCAGTCATCAGGGGGCCCCCTACAATGAGCAGTTCTTC. Its protein is CASSHQGAPYNEQFF.

V usage is TRBV3-1 (or the pseudogene TRBV3-2) and J usage is TRBJ1-1; D is unclear. This CDR3 contains 17 residues. CDR1 is LGHDT and CDR2 is YNNKEL in the germline V gene (reference sequence). V lost 0 bases to trimming and J lost 3 bases, with 17 bases between them. The CDR3 protein is CASSQDHGRALYTEAFF. As DNA, the CDR3 is TGTGCCAGCAGCCAAGATCACGGGAGGGCTCTCTACACTGAAGCTTTCTTT.

The chain has TRBV6-5 and TRBJ1-1; possibly TRBD1 for D (5 bases). The length of the CDR3 is 12 residues. V lost 6 bases and J lost 10, with 15 bases in between. Germline V CDR1 and CDR2: MNHEY, SVGAGI. The CDR3 sequence is CASRADGGRAFF. The CDR3 DNA follows: TGTGCCAGCAGGGCGGACGGGGGGAGAGCTTTCTTT.

As DNA, the CDR3 is TGCAGCGTTGACTTGCGACGACAGGGCTACGAGCAGTACTTC. It encodes CSVDLRRQGYEQYF. The J gene is TRBJ2-7, the V gene TRBV29-1; 7 positions agree with TRBD1. From germline, CDR1 is SQVTM and CDR2 ANQGSEA. V dropped 3 bases and J dropped 3; count of bases not matched to a gene: 8. CDR3 length: 14 amino acids.

The chain has TRBV5-3 and TRBJ2-7; 11 bases are a match to TRBD2. TRBV5-3 is sorted into the ORF group, with uncertain function. Germline trimming cut 4 bases from V and 2 bases from J; bases unmatched to any gene: 23. The CDR3 is 21 residues long. CDR3 nucleotide sequence: TGTGCCAGAAGCCCACCTCCTGTGGGGCTAGCGGGAGGCCTCCCTCCCTACGAGCAGTACTTC. Protein product: CARSPPPVGLAGGLPPYEQYF.

The genes are TRBV5-1 and TRBJ1-1; 9 bases map to TRBD1. Trimming removed 3 bases from V and 6 bases from J; junction bases left unmatched: 6. This CDR3 comprises 14 residues. The germline V gene encodes CDR1 SGHRS and CDR2 YFSETQ. The CDR3 region is CASSSGQGDPEAFF. CDR3 bases: TGCGCCAGCAGCTCGGGACAGGGAGACCCTGAAGCTTTCTTT.

In regard to this clone: One junction end disagrees with the germline gene, perhaps due to a read error. The rearrangement uses TRBV28 and TRBJ2-3, with D possibly matching TRBD1 (6 bases). Germline V lookup: CDR1 MDHEN, CDR2 SYDVKM. This CDR3 spans 14 amino acids. The CDR3 nucleotides are TGTGCCAGCAGTTTAGGACAGAACACAGGTACGCAGTATTTT. Residues: CASSLGQNTGTQYF.